The 30 T cell receptor beta chains reported below all come from one sample, sequenced in a study of T-cell reconstitution after alpha-beta-depleted transplantation in children. During its preparation, the TCRbeta library received unique molecular identifiers. TCRdb reprocessed the PCR reads with MiXCR, giving one entry per CDR3 protein. The repertoire holds hundreds of thousands of distinct CDR3 sequences, with roughly a tenth as singletons. Sample: PBMCs from the stem cell graft donor, taken from the stem cell graft. The receptors shown here come from a human donor who donated a stem cell graft to a child with acute myeloid leukemia.

This clonotype was observed at least ten times. This chain links TRBV29-1 with TRBJ2-5; D unclear. CDR3 length equals 11 residues. With 2 bases removed from V and 5 bases from J, the gap between germline ends came to 6 bases. Germline V lookup: CDR1 SQVTM, CDR2 ANQGSEA. CDR3 sequence (DNA): TGCAGCGTTGAACGGACCGAGACCCAGTACTTC. Translating gives CSVERTETQYF.

This clonotype was counted between two and nine times. The genes are TRBV29-1 and TRBJ2-3, with 7 bases fitting TRBD2. This CDR3 has 13 residues. V trimming: 6 bases; J trimming: 5 bases; junction bases outside the gene matches: 8. Per germline, CDR1 SQVTM and CDR2 ANQGSEA. In DNA form, the CDR3 reads TGCAGCGTCGGGACTATCGGAGGAGATACGCAGTATTTT. Translating gives CSVGTIGGDTQYF.

Ten or more counts support this clonotype. V and J are TRBV6-2 or TRBV6-3 and TRBJ2-1, with D possibly being TRBD1 (5 bases). CDR1 is MNHEY and CDR2 is SVGEGT in the germline V gene. V was cut by 5 bases and J by 10 bases, with 12 bases left in between. The CDR3 length is 12 residues. CDR3 bases: TGTGCCAGCAGTCCTGGCCGACAGGAGCAGTTCTTC. Residues: CASSPGRQEQFF.

The sample holds a few counts of this clonotype. The rearrangement uses TRBV15 and TRBJ2-7, with TRBD1 identical over 8 bases. CDR3 length: 16 residues. The trim removed 0 bases at V and 1 base at J, leaving 5 bases unmatched. CDR1 LNHNV and CDR2 YYDKDF come from the germline V gene (reference sequence). The CDR3 region has the DNA TGTGCCACCAGCAGAGAGACAGGGGCCCTTTCCTACGAGCAGTACTTC. Translation: CATSRETGALSYEQYF.

This chain uses TRBV6-2 or TRBV6-3 with TRBJ2-7; D is possibly TRBD1 or TRBD2 (7 bases each). The CDR3 totals 18 residues. V lost 6 bases and J 3 bases, leaving 27 bases between the germline ends. The V gene's germline CDR1 is MNHEY and CDR2 SVGEGT. The CDR3 sequence: CASSLVRGGGSIHYEQYF. The CDR3 DNA sequence: TGTGCCAGCAGCCTCGTGAGAGGGGGCGGGAGCATCCACTACGAGCAGTACTTC.

Only one count was recorded for this clonotype. Likely a read error: the CDR3 ends without its conserved phenylalanine or tryptophan. The J gene is TRBJ2-7, the V gene TRBV7-2; either TRBD1 or TRBD2 may fit D (5 bases each). V was trimmed by 1 base and J by 6 bases, leaving 7 bases between them. Germline V gene lookup returns CDR1 SGHTA and CDR2 FQGNSA. This CDR3 region has 12 residues. The CDR3 DNA reads as TGTGCCAGCAGCTTAGTAGGGACCGAGCAGTACCTC. This sequence encodes CASSLVGTEQYL.

This clonotype has ten or more counts. The V call is TRBV29-1, the J call TRBJ2-3; perhaps TRBD1 as D (5 bases). The CDR3 spans 14 residues. The ends were cut back, 6 bases at V and 2 bases at J, with 15 bases in the middle. The germline gives CDR1 SQVTM, CDR2 ANQGSEA. CDR3: CSVGQKLNTDTQYF. As DNA, the CDR3 is TGCAGCGTGGGGCAAAAGTTAAACACAGATACGCAGTATTTT.

This chain uses TRBV2 with TRBJ2-1; 11 nucleotides agree with TRBD2. V dropped 6 bases and J dropped 7; count of bases not matched to a gene: 11. The germline CDR1 and CDR2 sequences are SNHLY and FYNNEI. This CDR3 contains 16 residues. The CDR3 sequence: CASRTSLAGGRNEQFF. CDR3 nucleotide sequence: TGTGCCAGCAGGACGTCCCTAGCGGGAGGTCGGAATGAGCAGTTCTTC.

The J gene is TRBJ2-3, the V gene TRBV21-1; the tabulated D call, TRBD1, remains unverified against the DNA. TRBV21-1 is a documented pseudogene. The CDR3 extends over 16 amino acids. CDR3 in amino acids: CASSKEGARFPDTQYF. For the CDR3, the DNA is TGTGCCAGCAGCAAAGAGGGGGCCCGTTTTCCAGATACGCAGTATTTT.

This clonotype has a handful of counts. This rearrangement joins TRBV20-1 to TRBJ2-1; 13 bases align to TRBD2. Per the germline V gene, CDR1 is DFQATT and CDR2 is SNEGSKA (reference sequence). The CDR3 runs to 14 residues. V trimming: 6 bases; J trimming: 7 bases; junction bases outside the gene matches: 6. CDR3 sequence reads: CSAGTSGKANEQFF. The CDR3 DNA reads as TGCAGTGCAGGGACTAGCGGGAAGGCAAATGAGCAGTTCTTC.

CDR3 sequence: CSVPTGNYGYTF. In DNA, the CDR3 is TGCAGCGTTCCGACAGGGAACTATGGCTACACCTTC. V usage is TRBV29-1 and J usage is TRBJ1-2, with 7 bases fitting TRBD1. The length of the CDR3 is 12 residues. V was pared by 5 bases and J by 2 bases, with 2 bases of the junction left unmatched. Germline assignment: CDR1 SQVTM and CDR2 ANQGSEA.

This sequence joins TRBV12-3 or TRBV12-4 and TRBJ2-5; D is possibly TRBD2 (6 bases). The CDR3 is 14 residues long. V shed 2 bases and J shed 4 bases, with 11 bases lying between them. This CDR3 reads CASSLRGATETQYF. CDR3 DNA: TGTGCCAGCAGTTTACGCGGGGCAACAGAGACCCAGTACTTC.

This clonotype was recorded a few times. J is TRBJ2-3 and V is TRBV12-3 or TRBV12-4, with 10 bases matching TRBD2. This CDR3 comprises 15 residues. The ends lost 7 bases at V and 3 bases at J; junction bases unmatched: 7. The CDR3 DNA is TGTGCCAGCACCCCAGCGGGAGGGCTAACAGATACGCAGTATTTT. It yields the protein CASTPAGGLTDTQYF.

This clonotype was observed a few times. The chain employs TRBV4-2 and TRBJ2-2; D could derive from TRBD1 or TRBD2 (5 bases each). The germline V gene has CDR1 LGHNA and CDR2 YNFKEQ. The CDR3 contains 19 residues. Trimming pared 0 bases from V and 5 bases from J, leaving 22 bases between. Here the CDR3 DNA reads TGTGCCAGCAGCCAAGAGTCCGGGACGGCAGTAGGTGGAACCGGGGAGCTGTTTTTT. This gives the protein CASSQESGTAVGGTGELFF.

This clonotype was counted between two and nine times. The rearrangement uses TRBV2 and TRBJ2-1, with D unresolved. Trimming took 4 bases from V and 0 from J, leaving 19 bases between them. Germline lookup yields CDR1 SNHLY and CDR2 FYNNEI. The CDR3 has 18 residues. The CDR3 region has the DNA TGTGCCAGCAGTGGGCCACTATCAAGAGAAAGCTCCTACAATGAGCAGTTCTTC. It yields the protein CASSGPLSRESSYNEQFF.

In its sample, this clonotype was seen many times. The chain combines TRBV10-3 with TRBJ2-5, with a possible D match to TRBD2 (7 bases). The CDR3 loop spans 15 amino acids. The V end was cut by 4 bases, the J end by 2 bases, with 14 bases between. The germline V gene has CDR1 ENHRY and CDR2 SYGVKD. CDR3 region: CAISVGGAGQETQYF. For the CDR3, the DNA is TGTGCCATCAGTGTGGGGGGGGCGGGACAAGAGACCCAGTACTTC.

The table lists this clonotype with a few counts. The chain is built from TRBV9 and TRBJ2-2, with 10 nucleotides matching TRBD2. This CDR3 has 17 amino acids. Trimming at V came to 3 bases and at J to 3 bases, leaving 8 bases not matched to a gene. Germline loops: CDR1 SGDLS, CDR2 YYNGEE. The CDR3 coding sequence is TGTGCCAGCAGCGCGCTAGCGGGAGTCGACGACACCGGGGAGCTGTTTTTT. Protein sequence: CASSALAGVDDTGELFF.

This clonotype has more than one count but fewer than ten. The J gene is TRBJ2-1, the V gene TRBV12-3 or TRBV12-4; TRBD2 matches 13 bases. This CDR3 region has 14 residues. The junction had 6 bases not matched to a gene; V was cut back by 6 bases and J by 10 bases. The chain's CDR3 is CASRPGLAGTEQFF. The CDR3 nucleotides read TGTGCCAGCAGGCCGGGACTAGCGGGGACGGAGCAGTTCTTC.

Ten or more counts support this clonotype. V usage is TRBV12-3 or TRBV12-4 and J usage is TRBJ2-7, with TRBD1 identical over 9 bases. V shed 5 bases and J 3 bases; nucleotides not matched to a gene: 11. The length of the CDR3 is 16 residues. The CDR3 region has the DNA TGTGCCAGCAGTACGGGACAGGGAGGTAATTACTACGAGCAGTACTTC. It translates to CASSTGQGGNYYEQYF.

This clonotype was observed many times. This rearrangement joins TRBV20-1 to TRBJ1-6; 8 nucleotides match TRBD1. Germline values: CDR1 DFQATT, CDR2 SNEGSKA (reference sequence). The trim removed 0 bases at V and 4 bases at J, leaving 11 bases unmatched. This CDR3 is built from 18 residues. CDR3 region: CSARDLGTGGEYNSPLHF. The CDR3 coding sequence is TGCAGTGCTAGAGATTTAGGGACAGGCGGGGAGTATAATTCACCCCTCCACTTT.

This clonotype was picked up a small number of times. The chain carries TRBV12-3 or TRBV12-4 and TRBJ2-1, with D hard to call. CDR3 length: 13 residues. V shed 1 base and J shed 14 bases, with 15 bases lying between them. CDR3 protein: CASSLGRMGREFF. The CDR3 DNA sequence: TGTGCCAGCAGTTTAGGTCGCATGGGTCGGGAGTTCTTC.

This clonotype was counted at least ten times. J is TRBJ2-3 and V is TRBV7-2; 8 nucleotides line up with TRBD1. The germline CDR1 and CDR2 sequences are SGHTA and FQGNSA. V dropped 5 bases and J dropped 0; count of bases not matched to a gene: 16. The CDR3 spans 19 residues. CDR3 in amino acids: CASSLVRTGPTTSTDTQYF. In DNA, the CDR3 is TGTGCCAGCAGCCTCGTAAGGACAGGGCCTACTACTAGCACAGATACGCAGTATTTT.

This clonotype was counted a few times. The chain carries TRBV7-2 and TRBJ2-3, with 8 bases fitting TRBD2. V gave up 0 bases and J gave up 1 base; unmatched junction bases: 6. CDR1 and CDR2 (germline): SGHTA, FQGNSA. The CDR3 loop spans 17 amino acids. The chain's CDR3 is CASSLAPLLAGTDTQYF. The CDR3 DNA reads TGTGCCAGCAGCTTAGCGCCTCTACTAGCGGGCACAGATACGCAGTATTTT.

This clonotype turned up a few times. The genes are TRBV7-8 and TRBJ2-5; no clear D gene. Trimming stripped 5 bases from V and 1 base from J, with 14 bases between. Per germline, CDR1 SGHVS and CDR2 FQNEAQ. The CDR3 totals 15 residues. CDR3 protein: CASSLGRRSQETQYF. DNA for the CDR3: TGTGCCAGCAGCCTGGGTCGGCGGAGCCAAGAGACCCAGTACTTC.

This clonotype turned up a few times. The gene calls are TRBV5-4 and TRBJ2-5, with D unresolved. Trimming took 0 bases from V and 7 from J, leaving 16 bases between them. The CDR3 consists of 15 residues. The V gene's germline CDR1 is SGHNT and CDR2 YYREEE (reference sequence). Written as DNA, the CDR3 is TGTGCCAGCAGCTTGGGTGACACCCGCCGTGTGACCCAGTACTTC. Translated, it gives CASSLGDTRRVTQYF.

In its sample, this clonotype was seen a few times. The J gene is TRBJ2-1, the V gene TRBV30, with a tentative D call TRBD2 (5 bases). This CDR3 region has 14 residues. Germline CDR1 and CDR2: GTSNPN and SVGIG (reference sequence). Trimming pared 2 bases from V and 1 base from J, leaving 9 bases between. CDR3 nucleotides: TGTGCCTGGAGTTTGAGCGGATCCTACAATGAGCAGTTCTTC. It encodes CAWSLSGSYNEQFF. Full variable domain (remainder filled in from reference TRBV30 and TRBJ2-1): SQTIHQWPATLVQPVGSPLSLECTVEGTSNPNLYWYRQAAGRGLQLLFYSVGIGQISSEVPQNLSASRPQDRQFILSSKKLLLSDSGFYLCAWSLSGSYNEQFFGPGTRLTVL.

This clonotype appeared many times. CDR3 region: CSASSGRSYNEQFF. DNA for the CDR3: TGCAGTGCTAGTAGCGGGCGCTCCTACAATGAGCAGTTCTTC. J is TRBJ2-1 and V is TRBV20-1, with 7 bases identical to TRBD2. After removal of 3 bases from V and 0 bases from J, the junction contained 2 bases not matched to a gene. The CDR3 covers 14 residues. Per the germline V gene, CDR1 is DFQATT and CDR2 is SNEGSKA (reference sequence).

The V call is TRBV28, the J call TRBJ2-7, with D unresolved. The CDR3 runs to 13 residues. Germline CDR1 MDHEN, CDR2 SYDVKM. Deletions cut 8 bases from V and 3 bases from J, with 14 bases between. As DNA, the CDR3 is TGTGCCAGCGTCCCCCGGGCCCTCTACGAGCAGTACTTC. This sequence encodes CASVPRALYEQYF.

The chain uses TRBV29-1 and TRBJ1-2; the D gene is possibly TRBD1 (6 bases). V was trimmed by 4 bases and J by 2 bases, leaving 17 bases between them. From germline, CDR1 is SQVTM and CDR2 ANQGSEA. The CDR3 loop spans 15 amino acids. CDR3 nucleotide sequence: TGCAGCGTTGGGACAGTACCCGAATCGAACTATGGCTACACCTTC. As protein: CSVGTVPESNYGYTF.

The chain joins TRBV5-4 to TRBJ1-2; a weak D match, TRBD1 (5 bases). The germline gives CDR1 SGHNT, CDR2 YYREEE (reference sequence). Trimming stripped 3 bases from V and 7 bases from J, with 13 bases between. This CDR3 spans 13 amino acids. CDR3 loop: CASSYDSLGGYTF. Written as DNA, the CDR3 is TGTGCCAGCAGCTATGACAGTTTGGGTGGCTACACCTTC.